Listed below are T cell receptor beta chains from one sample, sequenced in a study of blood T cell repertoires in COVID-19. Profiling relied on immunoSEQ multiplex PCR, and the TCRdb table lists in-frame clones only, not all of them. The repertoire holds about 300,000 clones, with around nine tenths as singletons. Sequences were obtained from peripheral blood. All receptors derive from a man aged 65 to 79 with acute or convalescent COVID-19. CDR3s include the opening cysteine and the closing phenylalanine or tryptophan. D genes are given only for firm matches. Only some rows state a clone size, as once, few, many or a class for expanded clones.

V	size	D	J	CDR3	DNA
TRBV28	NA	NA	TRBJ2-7	CASSLERSSYEQYF	TGTGCCAGCAGTTTGGAACGGAGCTCCTACGAGCAGTACTTC
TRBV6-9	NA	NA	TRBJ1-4	CASSYGGSTNEKLFF	TGTGCCAGCAGTTACGGGGGGTCAACTAATGAAAAACTGTTTTTT
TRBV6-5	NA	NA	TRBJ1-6	CASSRTRGNSPLHF	TGTGCCAGCAGTCGGACAAGGGGAAATTCACCCCTCCACTTT
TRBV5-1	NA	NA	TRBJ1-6	CASSLEPSTGNSPLHF	TGCGCCAGCAGCTTGGAGCCCTCAACCGGGAATTCACCCCTCCACTTT
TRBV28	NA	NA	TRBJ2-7	CASSSGSSYEQYF	TGTGCCAGCAGTTCGGGGAGCTCCTACGAGCAGTACTTC
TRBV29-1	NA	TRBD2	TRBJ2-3	CSVSGLAATTDTQYF	TGCAGCGTTTCGGGACTAGCGGCCACCACAGATACGCAGTATTTT
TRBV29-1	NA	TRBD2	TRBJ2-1	CSGGRDYNEQFF	TGCAGCGGCGGGAGGGATTACAATGAGCAGTTCTTC
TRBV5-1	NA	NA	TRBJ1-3	CASSLDPIGGNTIYF	TGCGCCAGCAGCTTGGATCCCATCGGGGGAAACACCATATATTTT
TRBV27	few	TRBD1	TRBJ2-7	CASSSYKYGQGNQLNLYEQYF	TGTGCCAGCAGTTCTTATAAATATGGACAGGGCAACCAATTAAACCTCTACGAGCAGTACTTC
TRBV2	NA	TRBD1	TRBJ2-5	CASSGGQAVMETQYF	TGTGCCAGCAGCGGTGGACAGGCTGTAATGGAGACCCAGTACTTC
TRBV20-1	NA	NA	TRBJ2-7	CSARATYEQYF	TGCAGTGCTAGGGCAACCTACGAGCAGTACTTC
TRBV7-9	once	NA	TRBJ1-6	CASSRPGGNSPLHF	TGTGCCAGCAGCCGTCCGGGTGGCAATTCACCCCTCCACTTT
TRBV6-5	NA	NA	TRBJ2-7	CASDPTGTYEQYF	TGTGCCAGCGATCCCACGGGTACCTACGAGCAGTACTTC
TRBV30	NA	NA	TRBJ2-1	CAWSGHNYNEQFF	TGTGCCTGGAGCGGACACAATTACAATGAGCAGTTCTTC
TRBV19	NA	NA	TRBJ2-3	CASSPRATTTDTQYF	TGTGCCAGTAGTCCCAGGGCCACAACCACAGATACGCAGTATTTT
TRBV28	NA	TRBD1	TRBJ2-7	CAIRGQGRLEQYF	TGTGCCATCCGAGGACAGGGGAGATTGGAGCAGTACTTC
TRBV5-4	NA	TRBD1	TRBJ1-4	CASSFHGTGEKLFF	TGTGCCAGCAGCTTTCACGGGACAGGGGAAAAACTGTTTTTT
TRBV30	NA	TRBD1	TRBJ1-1	CAWSPDRLLEAFF	TGTGCCTGGAGTCCGGACAGGCTCCTAGAAGCTTTCTTT
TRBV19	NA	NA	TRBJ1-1	CASGAVRPRNTEAFF	TGTGCCAGTGGGGCGGTTCGACCGAGGAACACTGAAGCTTTCTTT
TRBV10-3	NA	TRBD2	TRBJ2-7	CAISPGAGGTSDYEQYF	TGTGCCATCAGCCCGGGGGCCGGGGGGACTAGCGACTACGAGCAGTACTTC
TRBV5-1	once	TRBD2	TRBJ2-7	CASSAAGGISYEQYF	TGCGCCAGCAGCGCCGCGGGGGGGATATCCTACGAGCAGTACTTC
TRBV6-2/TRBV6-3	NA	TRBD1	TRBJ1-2	CASSPRRQGHYGYTF	TGTGCCAGCAGTCCGAGACGACAGGGACACTATGGCTACACCTTC
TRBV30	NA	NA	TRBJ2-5	CAWAQGRETQYF	TGTGCCTGGGCACAGGGGAGGGAGACCCAGTACTTC
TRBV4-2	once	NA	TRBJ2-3	CASSPRSQGDTQYF	TGTGCCAGCAGCCCCCGTTCTCAGGGAGATACGCAGTATTTT